Following are 3 T cell receptor beta chains from one sample sequenced in a study of blood T cell repertoires in COVID-19 (dated by TCRdb to between 2020 and 2021). Library preparation employed the immunoSEQ multiplex PCR assay. TCRdb stores this immuneACCESS table with in-frame sequences only. Part of the clones is absent; in the studies checked, under half of the shortfall reflects unresolved V genes, and no reason is known for the rest. For this sample the table gives some 140,000 clones, of which about 80% were detected only once. In total, the top ten clones hold 10% to 13% of the sample. Sequencing used peripheral blood. The source of these receptors is a human donor in a cohort sampled during active COVID-19.

This clone was detected once. V and J are TRBV20-1 and TRBJ2-6, with 8 bases fitting TRBD1. The junction had 7 bases not matched to a gene; V was cut back by 3 bases and J by 0 bases. The germline V gene encodes CDR1 DFQATT and CDR2 SNEGSKA (reference sequence). The CDR3 runs to 17 residues. The CDR3 loop is CSASPGGSSSGANVLTF. The CDR3 DNA reads TGCAGTGCTAGTCCAGGGGGCTCCAGCTCTGGGGCCAACGTCCTGACTTTC.

A single count supports this clone. CDR3 region: CASSSYGSSPLTEQYF. The CDR3 DNA reads TGTGCCAGCAGCTCCTACGGATCTAGCCCCTTAACCGAGCAGTACTTC. The rearrangement joins TRBV21-1 to TRBJ2-7; TRBD2 is the table's D call and was not checked against the DNA. TRBV21-1 is deemed a pseudogene. CDR3 size: 16 residues.

This chain links TRBV7-6 with TRBJ2-7; D is perhaps TRBD1 (6 bases). The ends were cut back, 5 bases at V and 0 bases at J, with 17 bases in the middle. The V gene's germline CDR1 is SGHVS and CDR2 FNYEAQ. The CDR3 length is 16 residues. The CDR3 sequence is CASSVQQGTSSYEQYF. The CDR3 DNA is TGTGCCAGCAGCGTTCAACAGGGAACCTCCTCCTACGAGCAGTACTTC.